This record looks at one T cell receptor (beta chain) sequence and its context. This CDR3 region has 15 residues. V dropped 0 bases and J dropped 3; count of bases not matched to a gene: 3. Germline CDR1 is SGHRS and CDR2 is YFSETQ. The method was immunoSEQ multiplex PCR; TCRdb's version includes in-frame clones alone and lacks a portion of them. The table lists 150,000 to 200,000 clones, around 94% of them singletons. The data are from a study of T cell responses to AZD1222 COVID-19 vaccine. The sequence derives from an adult who received the AZD1222 COVID-19 vaccine. The J gene is TRBJ2-5, the V gene TRBV5-1; 9 bases fit TRBD1. This sample comprised peripheral blood, obtained 28 days after the second AZD1222 dose. CDR3 nucleotides: TGCGCCAGCAGCTTGGCTGGGACAGGGAAAGAGACCCAGTACTTC. Amino acid sequence: CASSLAGTGKETQYF.